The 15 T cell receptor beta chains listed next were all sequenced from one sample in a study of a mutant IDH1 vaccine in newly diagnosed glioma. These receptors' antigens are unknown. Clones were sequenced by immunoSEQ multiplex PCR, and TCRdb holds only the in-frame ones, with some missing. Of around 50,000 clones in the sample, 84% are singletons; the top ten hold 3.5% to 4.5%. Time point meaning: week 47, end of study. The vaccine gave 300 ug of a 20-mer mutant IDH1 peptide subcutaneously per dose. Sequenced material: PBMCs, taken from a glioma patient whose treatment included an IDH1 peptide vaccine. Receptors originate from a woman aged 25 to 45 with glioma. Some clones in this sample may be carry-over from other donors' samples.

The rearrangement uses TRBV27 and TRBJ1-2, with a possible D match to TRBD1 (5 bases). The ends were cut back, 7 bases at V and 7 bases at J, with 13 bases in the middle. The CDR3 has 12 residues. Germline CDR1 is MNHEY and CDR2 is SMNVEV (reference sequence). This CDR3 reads CASKGKALGYTF. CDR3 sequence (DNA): TGTGCCAGCAAGGGGAAGGCTCTTGGCTACACCTTC.

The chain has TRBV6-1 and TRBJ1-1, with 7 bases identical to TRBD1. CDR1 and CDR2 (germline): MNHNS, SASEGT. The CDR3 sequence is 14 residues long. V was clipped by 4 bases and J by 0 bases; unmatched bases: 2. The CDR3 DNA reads TGTGCCAGCAGTGTAGGACAGGTGAACACTGAAGCTTTCTTT. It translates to CASSVGQVNTEAFF.

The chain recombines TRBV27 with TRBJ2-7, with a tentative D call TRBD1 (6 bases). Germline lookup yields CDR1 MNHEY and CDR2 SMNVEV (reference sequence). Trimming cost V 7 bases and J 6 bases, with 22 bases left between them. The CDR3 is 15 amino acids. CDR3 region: CASTAESGHLSEQYF. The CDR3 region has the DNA TGTGCCAGCACTGCGGAGTCGGGACACCTTTCCGAGCAGTACTTC.

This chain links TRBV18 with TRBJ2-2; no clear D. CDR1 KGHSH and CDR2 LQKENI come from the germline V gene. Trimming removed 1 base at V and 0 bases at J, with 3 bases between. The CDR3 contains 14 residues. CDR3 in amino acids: CASSPRPNTGELFF. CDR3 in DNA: TGTGCCAGCTCACCACGGCCGAACACCGGGGAGCTGTTTTTT.

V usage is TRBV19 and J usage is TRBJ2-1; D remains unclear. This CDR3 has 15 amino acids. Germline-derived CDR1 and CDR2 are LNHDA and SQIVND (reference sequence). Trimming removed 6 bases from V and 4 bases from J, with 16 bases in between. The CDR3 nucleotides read TGTGCCAGTAGCCCGCGAGGAGCCTTTTACAATGAGCAGTTCTTC. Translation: CASSPRGAFYNEQFF.

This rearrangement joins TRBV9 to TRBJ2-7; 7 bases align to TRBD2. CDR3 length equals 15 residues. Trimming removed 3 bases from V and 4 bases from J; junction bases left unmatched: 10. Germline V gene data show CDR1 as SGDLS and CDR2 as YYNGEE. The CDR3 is CASSALSGTIYEQYF. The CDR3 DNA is TGTGCCAGCAGCGCCCTCTCCGGGACTATTTACGAGCAGTACTTC.

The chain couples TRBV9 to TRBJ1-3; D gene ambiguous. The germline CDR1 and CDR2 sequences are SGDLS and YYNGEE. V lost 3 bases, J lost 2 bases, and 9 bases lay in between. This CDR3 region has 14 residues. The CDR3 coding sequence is TGTGCCAGCAGCGCCTCAGGTGCTGGAAACACCATATATTTT. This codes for CASSASGAGNTIYF.

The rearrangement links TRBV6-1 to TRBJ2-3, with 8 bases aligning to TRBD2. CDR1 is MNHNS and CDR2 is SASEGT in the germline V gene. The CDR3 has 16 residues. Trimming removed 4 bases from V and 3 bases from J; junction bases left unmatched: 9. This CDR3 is CASSGWGAGGTDTQYF. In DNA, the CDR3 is TGTGCCAGCAGTGGTTGGGGGGCGGGAGGAACAGATACGCAGTATTTT.

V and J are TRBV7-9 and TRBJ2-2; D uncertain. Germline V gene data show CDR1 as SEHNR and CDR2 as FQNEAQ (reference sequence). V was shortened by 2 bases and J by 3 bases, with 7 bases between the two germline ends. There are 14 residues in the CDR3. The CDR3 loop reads CASSLLGYTGELFF. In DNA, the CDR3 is TGTGCCAGCAGCTTACTGGGGTACACCGGGGAGCTGTTTTTT.

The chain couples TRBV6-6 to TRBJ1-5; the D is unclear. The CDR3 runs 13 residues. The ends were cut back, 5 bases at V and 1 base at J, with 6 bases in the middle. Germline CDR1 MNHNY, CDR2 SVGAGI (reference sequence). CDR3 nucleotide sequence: TGTGCCAGCAGTCCGCCAAGCAATCAGCCCCAGCATTTT. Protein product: CASSPPSNQPQHF.

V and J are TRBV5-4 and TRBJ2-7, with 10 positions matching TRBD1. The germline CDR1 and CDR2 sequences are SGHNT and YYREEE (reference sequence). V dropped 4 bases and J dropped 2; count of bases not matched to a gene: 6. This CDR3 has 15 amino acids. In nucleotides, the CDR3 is TGTGCCAGCAGCCCGGGACAGGGGAACGCCTACGAGCAGTACTTC. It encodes CASSPGQGNAYEQYF.

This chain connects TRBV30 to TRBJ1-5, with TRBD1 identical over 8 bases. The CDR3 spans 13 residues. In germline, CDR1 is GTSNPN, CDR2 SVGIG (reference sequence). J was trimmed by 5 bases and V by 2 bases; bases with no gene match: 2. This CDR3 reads CAWSKTGDQPQHF. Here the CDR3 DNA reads TGTGCCTGGAGTAAGACAGGGGATCAGCCCCAGCATTTT.

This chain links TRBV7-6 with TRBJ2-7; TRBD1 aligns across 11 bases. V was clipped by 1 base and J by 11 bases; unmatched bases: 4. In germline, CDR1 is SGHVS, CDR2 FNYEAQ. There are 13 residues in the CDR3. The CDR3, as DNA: TGTGCCAGCAGCTTAGGGGACAGGGGGATGAAGTACTTC. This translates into CASSLGDRGMKYF.

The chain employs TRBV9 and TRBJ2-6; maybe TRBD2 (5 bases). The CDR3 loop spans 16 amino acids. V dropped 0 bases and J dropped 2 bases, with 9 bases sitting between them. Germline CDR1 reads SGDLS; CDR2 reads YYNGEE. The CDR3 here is CASSVGLGAGANVLTF. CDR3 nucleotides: TGTGCCAGCAGCGTAGGATTGGGAGCTGGGGCCAACGTCCTGACTTTC. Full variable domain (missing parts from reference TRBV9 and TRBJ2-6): DSGVTQTPKHLITATGQRVTLRCSPRSGDLSVYWYQQSLDQGLQFLIQYYNGEERAKGNILERFSAQQFPDLHSELNLSSLELGDSALYFCASSVGLGAGANVLTFGAGSRLTVL.

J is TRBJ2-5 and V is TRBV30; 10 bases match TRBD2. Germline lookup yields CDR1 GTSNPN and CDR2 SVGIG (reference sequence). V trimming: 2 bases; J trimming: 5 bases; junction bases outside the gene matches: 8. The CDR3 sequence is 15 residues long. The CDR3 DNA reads TGTGCCTGGAGTCTCCTAGCGGGAGTCGGGGAGACCCAGTACTTC. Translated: CAWSLLAGVGETQYF. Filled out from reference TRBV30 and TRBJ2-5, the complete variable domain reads SQTIHQWPATLVQPVGSPLSLECTVEGTSNPNLYWYRQAAGRGLQLLFYSVGIGQISSEVPQNLSASRPQDRQFILSSKKLLLSDSGFYLCAWSLLAGVGETQYFGPGTRLLVL.